This TCR beta chain was captured in a study of cytomegalovirus exposure and HLA in healthy donors. Overall study results and limits: Association of roughly 17,000 TCR beta sequences with HLA alleles was found at 0.05 false discovery rate in a later analysis.

This clone was recorded only once. What it binds is not known. V was clipped by 2 bases and J by 8 bases; unmatched bases: 10. CDR1 MDHEN and CDR2 SYDVKM come from the germline V gene. The CDR3 runs 16 residues. The study ran its PCR with 60 Vbeta and 13 Jbeta primers. Here immunoSEQ multiplex PCR was the method, and the copy in TCRdb shows in-frame clones only, minus some. The table shows over 85,000 clones, with 70% to 80% occurring only once. The sequence derives from a middle-aged man in good health and CMV-seronegative. Material for sequencing was PBMCs. V gene TRBV28 combines with J gene TRBJ2-1; 9 bases fit TRBD2. The CDR3: CASSLSSGGRGHEQFF. The DNA of the CDR3 is TGTGCCAGCAGTTTAAGCTCGGGCGGGAGGGGGCATGAGCAGTTCTTC.